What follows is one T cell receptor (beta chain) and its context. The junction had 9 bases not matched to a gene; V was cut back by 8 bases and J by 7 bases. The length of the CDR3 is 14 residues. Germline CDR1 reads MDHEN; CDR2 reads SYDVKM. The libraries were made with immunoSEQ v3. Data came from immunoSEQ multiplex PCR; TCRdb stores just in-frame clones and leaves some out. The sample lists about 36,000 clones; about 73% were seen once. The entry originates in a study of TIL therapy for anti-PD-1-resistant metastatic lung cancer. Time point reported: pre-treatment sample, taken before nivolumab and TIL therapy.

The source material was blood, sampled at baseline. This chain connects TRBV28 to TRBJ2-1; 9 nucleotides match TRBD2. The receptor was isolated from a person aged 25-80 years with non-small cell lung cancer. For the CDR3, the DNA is TGTGCCAGCGCCGTTAGCGGGGGAAGGAATGAGCAGTTCTTC. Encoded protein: CASAVSGGRNEQFF.